This TCR beta chain was obtained from a study of control samples from healthy donors and cancer patients. The assay was immunoSEQ multiplex PCR, and TCRdb's table has in-frame clones only and misses some. This sample carries just over 150,000 clones, about 93% of them seen once, and the ten largest clones take around 2.4%. The TCR originated in a man aged 50 to 59 in good health. Sequenced material: blood.

This CDR3 is CASSGTGSAGYTF. CDR3 nucleotides: TGTGCCAGCTCCGGGACAGGGAGTGCTGGCTACACCTTC. The rearrangement joins TRBV6-5 to TRBJ1-2, with 9 bases lining up with TRBD1. This CDR3 region has 13 residues. Germline loops: CDR1 MNHEY, CDR2 SVGAGI. The J segment lost 7 bases and the V segment lost 8 bases, leaving 8 bases of the junction unmatched.